The source of this T cell receptor (beta chain) is a study of Ad26.COV2.S vaccination and SARS-CoV-2 variants. As for the study in general: Ad26.COV2.S given intramuscularly, once or twice 56 days apart.

Documented treatment: around 19 received Ad26.COV2.S at low or high dose, single or two shots; roughly 5 received placebo; per-sample allocation not given. Day 63 following the first vaccine or placebo injection was when the samples were taken. Trimming stripped 3 bases from V and 2 bases from J, with 8 bases between. The CDR3 has 13 amino acids. Germline values: CDR1 MNHEY, CDR2 SMNVEV (reference sequence). TCRdb's copy holds only in-frame clones and misses some; the assay was immunoSEQ multiplex PCR. The repertoire holds almost 400,000 clones, with around 91% as singletons. This clonotype originated in a person between 18 and 65 years old who received the Ad26.COV2.S COVID-19 vaccine or a placebo. The J gene is TRBJ2-7, the V gene TRBV27, with D perhaps TRBD1 (5 bases). Sequenced material: peripheral blood, taken in a trial of Ad26.COV2.S vaccine versus placebo. The chain's CDR3 is CASSFGRAYEQYF. The CDR3 DNA reads TGTGCCAGCAGTTTTGGCAGGGCCTACGAGCAGTACTTC.